The rows below give T cell receptor beta chains drawn from one sample of a study of T cell changes during pregnancy in multiple sclerosis. Sequenced by immunoSEQ multiplex PCR; TCRdb stores in-frame clones only, minus some. This sample has approximately 41,000 clones, with less than 95% found just once. This material consisted of CD8+ T cells from peripheral blood mononuclear cells, taken in the first trimester of pregnancy. Receptors were obtained from a female donor with multiple sclerosis, enrolled in a pregnancy study. Each CDR3 is given with its conserved first and last residue. Each record gives: J gene, V gene, D gene, clone size, CDR3 protein, CDR3 DNA. D genes are given only for firm matches. Where a row states a size, it is once, few, many or the class of an expanded clone; other rows omit it.

TRBJ1-1	TRBV9	TRBD1	-	CASSVVTGSSEAFF	TGTGCCAGCAGCGTAGTGACAGGGTCTTCTGAAGCTTTCTTT
TRBJ1-1	TRBV6-1	-	-	CASSEAQGLLMNTEAFF	TGTGCCAGCAGTGAAGCGCAGGGCCTGTTAATGAACACTGAAGCTTTCTTT
TRBJ1-5	TRBV6-5	TRBD1	-	CASRGQYNQPQHF	TGTGCCAGCAGGGGACAGTACAATCAGCCCCAGCATTTT
TRBJ2-7	TRBV5-1	TRBD2	-	CASSPLAGGPGEQYF	TGCGCCAGCAGCCCCCTAGCGGGAGGGCCCGGCGAGCAGTACTTC
TRBJ2-5	TRBV4-3	TRBD2	-	CASSEGRGANQETQYF	TGCGCCAGCAGCGAGGGGCGGGGGGCTAACCAAGAGACCCAGTACTTC
TRBJ2-1	TRBV5-8	TRBD2	-	CASSSPPGGADNEQFF	TGTGCCAGCAGCTCCCCTCCCGGGGGGGCCGACAATGAGCAGTTCTTC
TRBJ1-1	TRBV6-1	-	-	CASIRGTEAFF	TGTGCCAGCATTAGGGGTACTGAAGCTTTCTTT
TRBJ2-7	TRBV5-1	-	-	CASSWTEVYEQYF	TGCGCCAGCAGCTGGACAGAAGTCTACGAGCAGTACTTC
TRBJ2-7	TRBV6-5	TRBD1	-	CASSPGQGSYEQYF	TGTGCCAGCAGTCCGGGACAGGGCTCCTACGAGCAGTACTTC
TRBJ1-3	TRBV5-1	TRBD1	-	CASSWGQGADGNTIYF	TGCGCCAGCAGCTGGGGACAGGGGGCGGATGGAAACACCATATATTTT
TRBJ2-7	TRBV7-9	-	-	CASSPEAGPMGEQYF	TGTGCCAGCAGCCCCGAGGCAGGGCCCATGGGCGAGCAGTACTTC
TRBJ2-4	TRBV5-1	-	-	CASSGGAAKNIQYF	TGCGCCAGCAGTGGCGGGGCGGCCAAAAACATTCAGTACTTC
TRBJ2-7	TRBV13	-	-	CASSLPGSEQYF	TGTGCCAGCAGCTTACCCGGGAGCGAGCAGTACTTC
TRBJ2-7	TRBV5-6	TRBD1	-	CASSGTGMGQGEYEQYF	TGTGCCAGCAGCGGGACCGGAATGGGACAGGGGGAATACGAGCAGTACTTC
TRBJ1-6	TRBV7-9	TRBD1	-	CASSLGQGDSPLHF	TGTGCCAGCAGCTTAGGACAGGGGGATTCACCCCTCCACTTT
TRBJ2-7	TRBV6-1	TRBD2	-	CASSEAGRAGGNEQYF	TGTGCCAGCAGTGAGGCGGGCCGGGCGGGGGGTAACGAGCAGTACTTC
TRBJ2-1	TRBV12-5	-	-	CASGGGASYNEQFF	TGTGCTAGTGGGGGCGGGGCTTCATACAATGAGCAGTTCTTC
TRBJ2-7	TRBV5-6	TRBD1	-	CASSLVTQGAYEQYF	TGTGCCAGCAGCTTGGTTACACAGGGGGCCTACGAGCAGTACTTC
TRBJ1-1	TRBV5-6	-	-	CASSLDLESGAFF	TGTGCCAGCAGCTTGGACTTGGAGAGTGGAGCTTTCTTT
TRBJ2-3	TRBV29-1	-	-	CSGNADTQYF	TGCAGCGGAAACGCGGATACGCAGTATTTT
TRBJ2-7	TRBV5-6	-	-	CASSPVEAGYEQYF	TGTGCCAGCAGCCCTGTGGAGGCTGGGTACGAGCAGTACTTC
TRBJ2-2	TRBV11-1	TRBD2	-	CASSPSGGYGELFF	TGTGCCAGCAGCCCCAGCGGGGGCTACGGGGAGCTGTTTTTT
TRBJ2-6	TRBV30	-	few	CAWSHGTGANVLTF	TGTGCCTGGAGTCATGGTACAGGGGCCAACGTCCTGACTTTC
TRBJ1-2	TRBV7-9	-	once	CASSYLTGMLTYGYTF	TGTGCCAGCAGCTATCTGACAGGCATGCTAACCTATGGCTACACCTTC
TRBJ2-5	TRBV7-2	-	-	CASSSVIVRGARETQYF	TGTGCCAGCAGCTCTGTTATTGTCCGGGGGGCAAGAGAGACCCAGTACTTC